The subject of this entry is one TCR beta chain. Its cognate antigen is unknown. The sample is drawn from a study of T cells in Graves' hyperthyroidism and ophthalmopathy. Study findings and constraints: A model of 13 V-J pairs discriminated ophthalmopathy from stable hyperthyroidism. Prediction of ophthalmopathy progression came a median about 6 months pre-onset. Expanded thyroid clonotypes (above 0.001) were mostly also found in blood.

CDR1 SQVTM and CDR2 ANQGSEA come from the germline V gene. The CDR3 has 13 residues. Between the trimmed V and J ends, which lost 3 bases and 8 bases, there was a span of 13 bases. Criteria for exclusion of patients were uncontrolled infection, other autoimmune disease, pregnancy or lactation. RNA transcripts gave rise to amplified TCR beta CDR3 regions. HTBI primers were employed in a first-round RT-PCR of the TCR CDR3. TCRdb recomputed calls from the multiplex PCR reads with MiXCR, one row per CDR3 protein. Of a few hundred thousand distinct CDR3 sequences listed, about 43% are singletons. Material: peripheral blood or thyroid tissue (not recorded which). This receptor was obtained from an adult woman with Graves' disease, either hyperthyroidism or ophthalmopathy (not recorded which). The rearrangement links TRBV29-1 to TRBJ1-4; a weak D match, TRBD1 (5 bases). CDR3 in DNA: TGCAGCGTTGATGGGCCCTCAGGGGAAAAACTGTTTTTT. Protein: CSVDGPSGEKLFF.